These T cell receptor beta chains were read from a single sample in a study of shared clonotypes between healthy human individuals. Assay used: immunoSEQ multiplex PCR; TCRdb lists only in-frame clones, some missing. The repertoire consists of millions of clones, with roughly 95% occurring once and the leading ten covering around 0.13%. Material for sequencing was naive CD4+ T cells sorted from blood. The receptors come from a man aged 18 to 29 in good health. Each CDR3 is given with its conserved first and last residue. D genes are given only for firm matches. Clone size is shown for a subset of rows, as once, few, many or a class of expanded clone.

.	.	TRBJ1-3	TRBV5-4	TGTGCCAGCAGCTTGTCGGTGGGACCTGGAAACACCATATATTTT	CASSLSVGPGNTIYF
TRBD2	.	TRBJ2-7	TRBV11-2	TGTGCCAGCAGCTTAGCCGGGACTAGCGGATACGAGCAGTACTTC	CASSLAGTSGYEQYF
.	.	TRBJ2-4	TRBV9	TGTGCCAGCAGCGTAGAGGACAGTTACCCAAACATTCAGTACTTC	CASSVEDSYPNIQYF
.	.	TRBJ2-3	TRBV27	TGTGCCAGCAGTTTATATGGGGCTAGTATCACAGATACGCAGTATTTT	CASSLYGASITDTQYF
.	once	TRBJ1-2	TRBV25-1	TGTGCCAGCAGCCTAGGGGGGGACTATGGCTACACCTTC	CASSLGGDYGYTF
TRBD2	.	TRBJ2-5	TRBV5-1	TGCGCCAGCAGCCCGGGGACTAGCGGCTTGATAGAGACCCAGTACTTC	CASSPGTSGLIETQYF
.	.	TRBJ1-5	TRBV7-2	TGTGCCAGCAGCTTAGCGCCCACCGCGAATCAGCCCCAGCATTTT	CASSLAPTANQPQHF
.	.	TRBJ1-1	TRBV4-1	TGCGCCAGCAGCCATTGGGTAGACGGGGTCACTGAAGCTTTCTTT	CASSHWVDGVTEAFF
.	.	TRBJ2-1	TRBV6-1	TGTGCCAGCAGTGAAGCGGGGTTCAACAATGAGCAGTTCTTC	CASSEAGFNNEQFF
.	few	TRBJ1-6	TRBV27	TGTGCCAGCAGTTTTTCCTTCCTCCTGGGCTCCTATAATTCACCCCTCCACTTT	CASSFSFLLGSYNSPLHF
TRBD1	.	TRBJ1-6	TRBV5-1	TGCGCCAGCAGGGATGGGACAGGGGGGAATTCACCCCTCCACTTT	CASRDGTGGNSPLHF
.	.	TRBJ2-5	TRBV5-6	TGTGCCAGCAGCTTCGTGTCTAGTGAGACCCAGTACTTC	CASSFVSSETQYF
.	.	TRBJ1-2	TRBV6-5	TGTGCCAGCAGTTACGGGGGAAAGGACTATGGCTACACCTTC	CASSYGGKDYGYTF
.	once	TRBJ2-7	TRBV5-1	TGCGCCAGCAGCTACGAGGGGCCGCCGGGCGAGCAGTACTTC	CASSYEGPPGEQYF
TRBD1	.	TRBJ1-2	TRBV10-1	TGCGCCAGCAGTGAGTCGACGACAGGGAGCTATGGCTACACCTTC	CASSESTTGSYGYTF
.	.	TRBJ2-2	TRBV27	TGTGCCAGCAGGGGACACCCTCTCGTGGGGGAGCTGTTTTTT	CASRGHPLVGELFF
TRBD2	.	TRBJ2-4	TRBV5-4	TGTGCCACCAAAGCGGGAGGGACCAAAAACATTCAGTACTTC	CATKAGGTKNIQYF
.	few	TRBJ2-3	TRBV5-1	TGCGCCAGCAGCTTGGTTGGCACAGATACGCAGTATTTT	CASSLVGTDTQYF
.	.	TRBJ2-7	TRBV7-2	TGTGCCAGCAGCTTAGGACTAGAAACTGGGTACGAGCAGTACTTC	CASSLGLETGYEQYF
.	.	TRBJ2-7	TRBV5-4	TGTGCCAGCAGCTTGGGCCGGGACGCCCCCTACGAGCAGTACTTC	CASSLGRDAPYEQYF